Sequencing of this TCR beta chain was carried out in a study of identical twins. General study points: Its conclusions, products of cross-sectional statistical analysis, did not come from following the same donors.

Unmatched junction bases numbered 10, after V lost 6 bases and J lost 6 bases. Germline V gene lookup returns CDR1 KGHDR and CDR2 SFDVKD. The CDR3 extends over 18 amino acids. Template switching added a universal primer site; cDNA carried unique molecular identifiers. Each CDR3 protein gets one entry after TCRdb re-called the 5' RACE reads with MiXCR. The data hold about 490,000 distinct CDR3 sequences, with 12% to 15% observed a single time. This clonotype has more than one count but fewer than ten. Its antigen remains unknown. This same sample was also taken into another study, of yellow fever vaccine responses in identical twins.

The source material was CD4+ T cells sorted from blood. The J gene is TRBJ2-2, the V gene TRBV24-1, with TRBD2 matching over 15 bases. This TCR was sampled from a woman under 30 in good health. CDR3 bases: TGTGCCACCAGTAGGACTAGCGGGAGGGCCTTGACCTCCGGGGAGCTGTTTTTT. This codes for CATSRTSGRALTSGELFF.